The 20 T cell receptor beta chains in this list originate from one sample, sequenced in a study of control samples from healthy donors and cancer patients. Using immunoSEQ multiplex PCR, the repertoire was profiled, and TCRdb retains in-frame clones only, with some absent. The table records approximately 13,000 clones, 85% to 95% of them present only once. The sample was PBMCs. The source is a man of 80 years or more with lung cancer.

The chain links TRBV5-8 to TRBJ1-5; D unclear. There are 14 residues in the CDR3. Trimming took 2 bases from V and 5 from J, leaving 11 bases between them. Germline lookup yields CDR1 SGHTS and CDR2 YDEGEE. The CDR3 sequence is CASSFTGSDQPQHF. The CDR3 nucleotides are TGTGCCAGCAGCTTTACTGGGTCCGATCAGCCCCAGCATTTT.

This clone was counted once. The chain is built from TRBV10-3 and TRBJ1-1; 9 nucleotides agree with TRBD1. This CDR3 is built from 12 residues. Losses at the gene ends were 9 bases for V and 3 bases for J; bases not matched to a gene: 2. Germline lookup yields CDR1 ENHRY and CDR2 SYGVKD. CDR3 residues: CAIQGAYTEAFF. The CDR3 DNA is TGTGCCATACAGGGGGCGTACACTGAAGCTTTCTTT.

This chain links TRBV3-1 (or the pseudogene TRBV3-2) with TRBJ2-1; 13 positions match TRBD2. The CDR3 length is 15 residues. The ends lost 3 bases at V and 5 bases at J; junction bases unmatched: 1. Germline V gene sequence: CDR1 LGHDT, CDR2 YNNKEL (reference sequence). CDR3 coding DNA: TGTGCCAGCAGCCAGGGACTAGCGGGGAACAATGAGCAGTTCTTC. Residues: CASSQGLAGNNEQFF.

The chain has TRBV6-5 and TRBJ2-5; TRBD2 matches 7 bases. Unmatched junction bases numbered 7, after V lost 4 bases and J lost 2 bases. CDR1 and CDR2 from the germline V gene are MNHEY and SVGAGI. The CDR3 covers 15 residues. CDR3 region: CASSFYGGLQETQYF. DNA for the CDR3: TGTGCCAGCAGTTTTTACGGGGGGTTACAAGAGACCCAGTACTTC.

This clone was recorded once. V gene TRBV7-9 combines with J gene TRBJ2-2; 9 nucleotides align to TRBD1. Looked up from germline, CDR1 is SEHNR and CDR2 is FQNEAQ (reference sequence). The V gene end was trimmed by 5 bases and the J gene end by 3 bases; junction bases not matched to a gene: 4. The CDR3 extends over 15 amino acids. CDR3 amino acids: CASSQRQGDTGELFF. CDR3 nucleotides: TGTGCCAGCAGCCAGAGACAGGGGGACACCGGGGAGCTGTTTTTT.

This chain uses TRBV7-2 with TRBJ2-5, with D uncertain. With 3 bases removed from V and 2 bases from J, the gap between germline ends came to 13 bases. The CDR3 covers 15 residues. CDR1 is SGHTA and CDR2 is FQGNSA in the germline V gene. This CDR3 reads CASSFQERVQETQYF. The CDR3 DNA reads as TGTGCCAGCAGCTTTCAAGAGCGAGTTCAAGAGACCCAGTACTTC.

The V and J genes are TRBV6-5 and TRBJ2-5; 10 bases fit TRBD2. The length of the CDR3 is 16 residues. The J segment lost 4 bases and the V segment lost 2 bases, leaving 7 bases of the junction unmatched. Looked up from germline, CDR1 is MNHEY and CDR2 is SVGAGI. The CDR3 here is CASSYPGVAGGETQYF. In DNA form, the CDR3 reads TGTGCCAGCAGTTACCCGGGGGTAGCGGGGGGAGAGACCCAGTACTTC.

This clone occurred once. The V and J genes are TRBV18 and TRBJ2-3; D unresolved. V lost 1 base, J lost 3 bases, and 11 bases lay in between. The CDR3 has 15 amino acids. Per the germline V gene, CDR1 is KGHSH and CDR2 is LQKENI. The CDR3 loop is CASSPRQVETDTQYF. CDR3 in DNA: TGTGCCAGCTCACCACGGCAAGTTGAAACAGATACGCAGTATTTT.

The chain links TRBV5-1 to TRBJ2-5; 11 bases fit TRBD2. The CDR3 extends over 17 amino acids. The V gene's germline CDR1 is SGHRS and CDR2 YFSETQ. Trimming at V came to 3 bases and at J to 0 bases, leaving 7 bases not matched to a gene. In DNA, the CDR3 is TGCGCCAGCAGCTCCTCCAGACTAGCGGGGTACCAAGAGACCCAGTACTTC. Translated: CASSSSRLAGYQETQYF.

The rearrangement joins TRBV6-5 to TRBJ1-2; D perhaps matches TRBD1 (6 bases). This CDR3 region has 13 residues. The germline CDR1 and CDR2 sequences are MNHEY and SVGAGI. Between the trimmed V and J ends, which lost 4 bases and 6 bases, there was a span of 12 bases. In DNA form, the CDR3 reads TGTGCCAGCAGTTCCCAGGGGCCCGATGGCTACACCTTC. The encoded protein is CASSSQGPDGYTF.

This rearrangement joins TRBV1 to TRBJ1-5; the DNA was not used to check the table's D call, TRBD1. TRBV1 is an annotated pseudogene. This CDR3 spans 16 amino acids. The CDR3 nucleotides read TGCACCAGCAGCCAAACAACAATATCCAGCAATCAGCCCCAGCATTTT. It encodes CTSSQTTISSNQPQHF.

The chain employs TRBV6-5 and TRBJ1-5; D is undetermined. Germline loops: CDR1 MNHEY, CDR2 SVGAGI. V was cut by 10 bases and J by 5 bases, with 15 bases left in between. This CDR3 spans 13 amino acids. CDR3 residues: CATSTQDHQPQHF. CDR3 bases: TGTGCCACCTCGACCCAAGACCATCAGCCCCAGCATTTT.

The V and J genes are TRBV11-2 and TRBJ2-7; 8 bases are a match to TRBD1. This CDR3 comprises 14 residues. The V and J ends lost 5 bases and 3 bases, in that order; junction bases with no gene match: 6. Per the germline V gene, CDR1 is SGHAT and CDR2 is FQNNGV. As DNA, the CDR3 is TGTGCCAGCAGCCAAGACAGGGGATTCTACGAGCAGTACTTC. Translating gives CASSQDRGFYEQYF. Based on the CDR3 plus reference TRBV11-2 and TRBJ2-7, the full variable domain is EAGVAQSPRYKIIEKRQSVAFWCNPISGHATLYWYQQILGQGPKLLIQFQNNGVVDDSQLPKDRFSAERLKGVDSTLKIQPAKLEDSAVYLCASSQDRGFYEQYFGPGTRLTVT.

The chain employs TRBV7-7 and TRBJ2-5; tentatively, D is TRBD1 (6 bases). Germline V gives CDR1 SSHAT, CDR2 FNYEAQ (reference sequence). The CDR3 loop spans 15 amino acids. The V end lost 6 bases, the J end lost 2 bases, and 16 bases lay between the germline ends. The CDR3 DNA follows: TGTGCCAGCAGTCCTACCGGGACAAGACAAGAGACCCAGTACTTC. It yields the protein CASSPTGTRQETQYF.

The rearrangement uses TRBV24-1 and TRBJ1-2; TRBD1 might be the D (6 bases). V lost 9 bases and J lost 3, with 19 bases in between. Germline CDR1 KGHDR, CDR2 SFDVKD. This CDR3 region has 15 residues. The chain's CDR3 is CATWGQVLGDYGYTF. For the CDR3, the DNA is TGTGCCACCTGGGGGCAGGTCCTCGGGGACTATGGCTACACCTTC.

The DNA of the CDR3 is TGTGCCAGCAGTTCCGGTTCCACCCAGTACTTC. Amino acid sequence: CASSSGSTQYF. This rearrangement joins TRBV6-5 to TRBJ2-5; D ambiguous. Trimming took off 4 bases at V and 8 bases at J, with 8 bases between the two ends. CDR3 length: 11 amino acids. Per the germline V gene, CDR1 is MNHEY and CDR2 is SVGAGI.

The CDR3 sequence is CASSVDRGNTEAFF. The CDR3, as DNA: TGTGCCAGCAGCGTAGACCGGGGGAACACTGAAGCTTTCTTT. The gene calls are TRBV9 and TRBJ1-1; the D is unclear. CDR1 and CDR2 from the germline V gene are SGDLS and YYNGEE. The CDR3 runs to 14 residues. V lost 0 bases and J lost 1, with 7 bases in between.

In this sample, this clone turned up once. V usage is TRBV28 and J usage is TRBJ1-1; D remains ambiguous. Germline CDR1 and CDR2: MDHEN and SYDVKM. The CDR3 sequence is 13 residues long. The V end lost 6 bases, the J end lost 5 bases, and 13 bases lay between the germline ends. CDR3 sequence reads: CASSRLVPTEAFF. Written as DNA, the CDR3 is TGTGCCAGCAGCCGGCTGGTACCTACTGAAGCTTTCTTT.

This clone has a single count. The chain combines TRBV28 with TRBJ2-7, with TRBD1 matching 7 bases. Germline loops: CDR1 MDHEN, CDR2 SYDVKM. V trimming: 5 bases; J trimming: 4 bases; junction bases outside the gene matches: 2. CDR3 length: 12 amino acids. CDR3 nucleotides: TGTGCCAGCAGTCGGACAGGTTACGAGCAGTACGTC. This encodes CASSRTGYEQYV.

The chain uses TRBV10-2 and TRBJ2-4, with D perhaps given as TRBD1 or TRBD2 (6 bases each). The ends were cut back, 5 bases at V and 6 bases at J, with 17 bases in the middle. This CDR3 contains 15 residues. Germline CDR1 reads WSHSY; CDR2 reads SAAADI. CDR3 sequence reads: CASSSLQEGGNIQYF. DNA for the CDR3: TGCGCCAGCAGTAGCTTACAGGAGGGGGGAAACATTCAGTACTTC.